Below, 32 T cell receptor beta chains from the same sample are listed, as sequenced in a study of regulatory T cells in long-lasting Graves disease. With iRepertoire HTBI primers and Arm-PCR of CDR3 regions, TCR beta libraries were built. TCRdb re-derived calls from the multiplex PCR reads in MiXCR, one entry per CDR3 protein. The sample holds approximately 400,000 distinct CDR3 sequences; 15% are singletons and the top ten take 15% to 20%. Time point specified: newly diagnosed GD, antithyroid drugs for less than 3 months. From RNA extracted from PBMCs, the TCR library was made. These data are also associated with another study on T cells in Graves' hyperthyroidism and ophthalmopathy.

Sequenced here: peripheral blood mononuclear cells (PBMCs), sampled at new diagnosis, from a patient treated with antithyroid drugs. The receptors shown here come from a woman in her twenties or thirties with Graves disease.

As to this clonotype: This may stem from a read error, because a much larger clone lies one nucleotide away. The V and J genes are TRBV28 and TRBJ2-6; the D gene is possibly TRBD1 (5 bases). Germline CDR1 is MDHEN and CDR2 is SYDVKM. The CDR3 extends over 13 amino acids. The CDR3 protein is CASRGSGANALTF. CDR3 in DNA: TGTGCCAGCAGGGGCTCTGGGGCCAACGCCCTGACTTTC.

This clonotype was seen a handful of times. A read error may be the cause here, since a much bigger clone is one base away. This chain connects TRBV2 to TRBJ1-2; no reliable D call. The CDR3 is made up of 10 amino acids. Deletions cut 6 bases from V and 5 bases from J, with 4 bases between. Germline CDR1 is SNHLY and CDR2 is FYNNEI. Written as DNA, the CDR3 is TGTGCCAGCAGGGAGTATGGCTACACCTTC. Amino acid sequence: CASREYGYTF. Looking up the rest from reference TRBV2 and TRBJ1-2 gives the full variable domain: EPEVTQTPSHQVTQMGQEVILRCVPISNHLYFYWYRQILGQKVEFLVSFYNNEISEKSEIFDDQFSVERPDGSNFTLKIRSTKLEDSAMYFCASREYGYTFGSGTRLTVV.

This rearrangement joins TRBV24-1 to TRBJ2-2; D might be TRBD2 (6 bases). The germline V gene encodes CDR1 KGHDR and CDR2 SFDVKD. V was cut by 0 bases and J by 2 bases, with 15 bases left in between. The CDR3 has 18 amino acids. The CDR3 region has the DNA TGTGCCACCAGTGATTTGGAAGGACGCGGGACTAACACCGGGGAGCTGTTTTTT. Translation: CATSDLEGRGTNTGELFF.

In this sample, this clonotype turned up many times. The chain combines TRBV11-2 with TRBJ1-3; D possibly corresponds to TRBD1 (5 bases). With 1 base removed from V and 4 bases from J, the gap between germline ends came to 11 bases. The CDR3 spans 15 residues. Per germline, CDR1 SGHAT and CDR2 FQNNGV. CDR3 protein: CASSLGTTKGNTIYF. The DNA of the CDR3 is TGTGCCAGCAGCTTAGGGACAACTAAGGGAAACACCATATATTTT.

This clonotype showed up just a few times. The junction differs from germline at one of its ends, possibly a read error. The chain couples TRBV11-2 to TRBJ2-2, with D perhaps given as TRBD1 or TRBD2 (5 bases each). Germline values: CDR1 SGHAT, CDR2 FQNNGV. The CDR3 is made up of 16 amino acids. The CDR3 coding sequence is TGTGCCAGCAGCTTAGCCCAGGGCGGGCTCACCTGGGAGCTGTTTTTT. Protein sequence: CASSLAQGGLTWELFF.

A few counts support this clonotype. The CDR3 DNA reads TGTGCCAGCAGTTTATCGGAGGATTTCTCCTACAATGAGCAGTTCTTC. Amino acids: CASSLSEDFSYNEQFF. This sequence joins TRBV27 and TRBJ2-1, with D tentatively TRBD2 (5 bases). V lost 0 bases to trimming and J lost 0 bases, with 9 bases between them. This CDR3 is built from 16 residues. The germline V gene has CDR1 MNHEY and CDR2 SMNVEV (reference sequence).

This clonotype was counted many times. The rearrangement links TRBV24-1 to TRBJ1-2; no reliable D call. Germline CDR1 and CDR2: KGHDR and SFDVKD. V was trimmed by 0 bases and J by 3 bases, leaving 4 bases between them. CDR3 length: 13 amino acids. The CDR3 nucleotides read TGTGCCACCAGTGATTTGAGCCACTATGGCTACACCTTC. Translation gives CATSDLSHYGYTF.

The chain carries TRBV7-3 and TRBJ2-1; 10 nucleotides match TRBD2. CDR1 and CDR2 from the germline V gene are SGHTA and FQGTGA. V was clipped by 6 bases and J by 6 bases; unmatched bases: 11. This CDR3 has 16 residues. CDR3 amino acids: CASRSPGLAGVNEQFF. In nucleotides, the CDR3 is TGTGCCAGCAGGTCCCCAGGGCTAGCGGGAGTCAATGAGCAGTTCTTC. Looking up the rest from reference TRBV7-3 and TRBJ2-1 gives the full variable domain: GAGVSQTPSNKVTEKGKYVELRCDPISGHTALYWYRQSLGQGPEFLIYFQGTGAADDSGLPNDRFFAVRPEGSVSTLKIQRTERGDSAVYLCASRSPGLAGVNEQFFGPGTRLTVL.

There are many counts of this clonotype. The chain has TRBV14 and TRBJ2-7; 12 bases map to TRBD2. CDR1 and CDR2 from the germline V gene are SGHDN and FVKESK. The CDR3 contains 14 residues. V was pared by 3 bases and J by 6 bases, with 3 bases of the junction left unmatched. Here the CDR3 reads CASSHLAGGGEQYF. In DNA form, the CDR3 reads TGTGCCAGCAGCCATCTAGCGGGAGGGGGCGAGCAGTACTTC.

This clonotype was found a few times. This chain connects TRBV5-8 to TRBJ1-1; the D is unclear. The CDR3 runs to 12 residues. Trimming left V 1 base short and J 6 bases short, with 7 bases between. Germline V CDR1 and CDR2: SGHTS, YDEGEE. CDR3 residues: CASSLPRPEAFF. CDR3 sequence (DNA): TGTGCCAGCAGCTTGCCCAGGCCTGAAGCTTTCTTT. The whole variable domain, filled in from reference TRBV5-8 and TRBJ1-1, reads EAGVTQSPTHLIKTRGQQATLRCSPISGHTSVYWYQQALGLGLQFLLWYDEGEERNRGNFPPRFSGRQFPNYSSELNVNALELEDSALYLCASSLPRPEAFFGQGTRLTVV.

The chain links TRBV4-1 to TRBJ2-1; TRBD2 matches 14 bases. With V trimmed by 0 bases and J by 8 bases, 9 bases remained unmatched. Per the germline V gene, CDR1 is MGHRA and CDR2 is YSYEKL. The CDR3 contains 18 residues. The CDR3 region is CASSQDPGLAGAGDEQFF. In DNA, the CDR3 is TGCGCCAGCAGCCAAGACCCGGGACTAGCGGGAGCCGGAGATGAGCAGTTCTTC.

On this clonotype: Possible read error: a much larger clone is one base away. The chain links TRBV9 to TRBJ2-1; weak D call: TRBD2 (7 bases). Germline CDR1 and CDR2: SGDLS and YYNGEE. The V end was cut by 0 bases, the J end by 0 bases, with 22 bases between. This CDR3 is built from 20 residues. The CDR3 spells CASSVGRLGGGLSSYNEQFF. CDR3 nucleotides: TGTGCCAGCAGCGTAGGTCGTCTCGGCGGGGGCTTAAGCTCCTACAATGAGCAGTTCTTC.

This clonotype was seen repeatedly, ten times or more. Its ends do not fully match the called genes, so a read error is possible. V is TRBV12-3 or TRBV12-4 and J is TRBJ1-1; 9 bases fit TRBD1. The CDR3 loop spans 15 amino acids. The CDR3 here is CASSPATGGLTEAFF. As DNA, the CDR3 is TGTGCCAGCAGTCCGGCGACAGGGGGTTTGACTGAAGCCTTCTTT.

This clonotype has a handful of counts. V is TRBV2 and J is TRBJ2-5; D is possibly TRBD2 (5 bases). Trimming left V 11 bases short and J 5 bases short, with 12 bases between. The CDR3 totals 11 residues. Germline V gene sequence: CDR1 SNHLY, CDR2 FYNNEI. CDR3 DNA: TGTGCCGCCGGAGGAGAGGAGACCCAGTACTTC. Translated: CAAGGEETQYF.

This clonotype was recorded at least ten times. The chain has TRBV6-2 or TRBV6-3 and TRBJ1-1; TRBD1 is a possible D gene (6 bases). Germline V lookup: CDR1 MNHEY, CDR2 SVGEGT. With 0 bases removed from V and 10 bases from J, the gap between germline ends came to 15 bases. This CDR3 comprises 14 residues. Written as DNA, the CDR3 is TGTGCCAGCAGTTACTCGAGGGGGGGAGTAATAGCTTTCTTT. Translation: CASSYSRGGVIAFF.

This clonotype was recorded many times. This chain connects TRBV7-2 to TRBJ2-1; a possible D gene is TRBD2 (5 bases). The DNA end is more similar to TRBJ2-5, so the J call may be wrong. Germline CDR1 SGHTA, CDR2 FQGNSA. This CDR3 is 14 amino acids long. The CDR3 sequence: CASSYLGAAETQYF. CDR3 in DNA: TGTGCCAGCAGCTATTTAGGAGCGGCAGAGACCCAGTACTTC.

This clonotype was picked up a small number of times. The J gene is TRBJ1-4, the V gene TRBV3-1; unclear D gene. The length of the CDR3 is 14 residues. Deletions cut 3 bases from V and 4 bases from J, with 9 bases between. CDR1 is LGHDT and CDR2 is YNNKEL in the germline V gene (reference sequence). As DNA, the CDR3 is TGTGCCAGCAGCCACCCGGGCGGTAATGAAAAACTGTTTTTT. It is translated as CASSHPGGNEKLFF.

This clonotype was seen ten or more times. V and J are TRBV11-1 and TRBJ2-3, with D possibly being TRBD1 or TRBD2 (5 bases each). The V end lost 6 bases, the J end lost 3 bases, and 22 bases lay between the germline ends. CDR3 length: 17 amino acids. From germline, CDR1 is SGHAT and CDR2 FQDESV (reference sequence). CDR3 sequence reads: CASRKGHEGLLTDTQYF. The DNA of the CDR3 is TGTGCCAGCAGAAAGGGGCACGAGGGGTTGTTGACAGATACGCAGTATTTT.

Ten or more counts support this clonotype. V is TRBV29-1 and J is TRBJ2-7; tentatively, D is TRBD1 (5 bases). CDR1 and CDR2 (germline): SQVTM, ANQGSEA. The CDR3 is 13 amino acids. The germline V and J ends were trimmed by 3 bases and 5 bases, with 14 bases remaining between them. The CDR3 nucleotides are TGCAGCGTTGATGGAGCTGGGGCGGACGAGCAGTACTTC. It encodes CSVDGAGADEQYF.

In this sample, this clonotype turned up many times. An end of the junction differs from the germline gene, which may be a read error. V and J are TRBV6-2 or TRBV6-3 and TRBJ1-1; 9 nucleotides line up with TRBD1. CDR3 size: 14 residues. Germline V gene lookup returns CDR1 MNHEY and CDR2 SVGEGT. CDR3 in amino acids: CASSYTGTGSETFF. The DNA for the CDR3 is TGTGCCAGCAGTTACACCGGGACAGGGTCTGAAACTTTCTTT.

This clonotype appeared a few times. This rearrangement joins TRBV20-1 to TRBJ2-4, with 14 bases matching TRBD2. The germline gives CDR1 DFQATT, CDR2 SNEGSKA (reference sequence). CDR3 size: 14 residues. The J segment lost 13 bases and the V segment lost 6 bases, leaving 11 bases of the junction unmatched. This chain's CDR3 is CSAAGLAGENEQYF. The CDR3 DNA reads as TGCAGTGCCGCGGGACTAGCGGGAGAGAATGAGCAGTACTTC.

This clonotype came up many times. The chain combines TRBV3-1 with TRBJ1-4; 9 bases line up with TRBD1. Germline CDR1 is LGHDT and CDR2 is YNNKEL (reference sequence). CDR3 length equals 15 residues. V dropped 5 bases and J dropped 6; count of bases not matched to a gene: 7. The chain's CDR3 is CASSSLQGAYEKLFF. CDR3 nucleotides: TGTGCCAGCAGCTCCCTACAGGGGGCCTATGAAAAACTGTTTTTT.

The table lists this clonotype with a few counts. V is TRBV6-5 and J is TRBJ2-3, with 8 bases aligning to TRBD2. With V trimmed by 4 bases and J by 4 bases, 10 bases remained unmatched. The CDR3 runs 16 residues. Germline loops: CDR1 MNHEY, CDR2 SVGAGI. The CDR3 DNA reads as TGTGCCAGCAGTTTTGGAGCGGGAGCGGCCCCAGATACGCAGTATTTT. Its protein product is CASSFGAGAAPDTQYF.

This clonotype appeared once. The chain joins TRBV20-1 to TRBJ2-7; 12 bases align to TRBD2. The CDR3 is made up of 18 amino acids. Germline CDR1 reads DFQATT; CDR2 reads SNEGSKA (reference sequence). The trim removed 4 bases at V and 6 bases at J, leaving 19 bases unmatched. The CDR3 DNA sequence: TGCAGTGCTAAGTCCCCCAGTGGGCTAGCGGGAGGGCCTAGCGAGCAGTACTTC. Protein sequence: CSAKSPSGLAGGPSEQYF.

Only a few counts were recorded for this clonotype. The chain is built from TRBV6-1 and TRBJ2-3; the match to TRBD2 covers 8 bases. Unmatched junction bases numbered 10, after V lost 6 bases and J lost 5 bases. CDR1 and CDR2 (germline): MNHNS, SASEGT. This CDR3 contains 15 residues. In nucleotides, the CDR3 is TGTGCCAGCAGCACTAGCGGCCAGGCGGGAGATACGCAGTATTTT. Translating gives CASSTSGQAGDTQYF.

The V and J genes are TRBV29-1 and TRBJ2-6; D perhaps matches TRBD1 (5 bases). With 5 bases removed from V and 0 bases from J, the gap between germline ends came to 8 bases. CDR1 SQVTM and CDR2 ANQGSEA come from the germline V gene. This CDR3 contains 14 residues. The CDR3 region is CSVRQHSGANVLTF. DNA for the CDR3: TGCAGCGTTCGACAGCACTCTGGGGCCAACGTCCTGACTTTC.

V usage is TRBV5-1 and J usage is TRBJ2-1; D uncertain. The CDR3 sequence is 17 residues long. CDR1 SGHRS and CDR2 YFSETQ come from the germline V gene. Trimming shortened V by 0 bases and J by 0 bases, and 13 bases separated the two germline ends. The CDR3 is CASSLGLGPSSYNEQFF. CDR3 sequence (DNA): TGCGCCAGCAGCTTGGGCCTGGGTCCCAGCTCCTACAATGAGCAGTTCTTC.

In its sample, this clonotype was seen many times. The V gene is TRBV28, the J gene TRBJ2-3; D may be TRBD2 (6 bases). The CDR3 totals 15 residues. Trimming shortened V by 3 bases and J by 3 bases, and 13 bases separated the two germline ends. Germline CDR1 MDHEN, CDR2 SYDVKM. This CDR3 is CASSLAGSKTDTQYF. The CDR3 DNA sequence: TGTGCCAGCAGTTTGGCGGGAAGTAAAACAGATACGCAGTATTTT. The full variable domain, rest sourced from reference TRBV28 and TRBJ2-3, is DVKVTQSSRYLVKRTGEKVFLECVQDMDHENMFWYRQDPGLGLRLIYFSYDVKMKEKGDIPEGYSVSREKKERFSLILESASTNQTSMYLCASSLAGSKTDTQYFGPGTRLTVL.

With respect to this clonotype: This sequence may be a read error, since a much larger clone differs from it by one base. The V call is TRBV5-1, the J call TRBJ1-5, with D possibly TRBD1 on 5 matching bases. V gave up 4 bases and J gave up 4 bases, with 15 bases separating them. The CDR3 extends over 15 amino acids. CDR1 SGHRS and CDR2 YFSETQ come from the germline V gene. The CDR3 bases are TGCGCCAGCAGCCCGGGGGTACCCTTGAATCAGCCCCAGCATTTT. Protein: CASSPGVPLNQPQHF.

This clonotype occurred a few times. This chain links TRBV9 with TRBJ1-2, with D perhaps matching TRBD1 (5 bases). Germline CDR1 is SGDLS and CDR2 is YYNGEE. CDR3 length: 14 amino acids. The V end was cut by 4 bases, the J end by 4 bases, with 14 bases between. DNA of the CDR3: TGTGCCAGCAGCCCTCCTGACAGATTCTATGGCTACACCTTC. Amino acids: CASSPPDRFYGYTF.

This clonotype was seen at least ten times. V usage is TRBV13 and J usage is TRBJ2-7; no firm D call. This CDR3 region has 12 residues. Trimming shortened V by 3 bases and J by 3 bases, and 6 bases separated the two germline ends. Germline V gives CDR1 PRHDT, CDR2 FYEKMQ (reference sequence). The CDR3 here is CASSFLDYEQYF. The DNA for the CDR3 is TGTGCCAGCAGCTTTCTGGACTACGAGCAGTACTTC.

As to this clonotype: Since a much larger clone is just one base distant, this may be a read error. The J gene is TRBJ2-5, the V gene TRBV9, with 7 nucleotides matching TRBD1. The germline gives CDR1 SGDLS, CDR2 YYNGEE. There are 16 residues in the CDR3. The CDR3 loop reads CASRVVSGGYGETQYF. The CDR3 DNA is TGTGCCAGCAGAGTAGTGTCAGGGGGATATGGGGAGACCCAGTACTTC.